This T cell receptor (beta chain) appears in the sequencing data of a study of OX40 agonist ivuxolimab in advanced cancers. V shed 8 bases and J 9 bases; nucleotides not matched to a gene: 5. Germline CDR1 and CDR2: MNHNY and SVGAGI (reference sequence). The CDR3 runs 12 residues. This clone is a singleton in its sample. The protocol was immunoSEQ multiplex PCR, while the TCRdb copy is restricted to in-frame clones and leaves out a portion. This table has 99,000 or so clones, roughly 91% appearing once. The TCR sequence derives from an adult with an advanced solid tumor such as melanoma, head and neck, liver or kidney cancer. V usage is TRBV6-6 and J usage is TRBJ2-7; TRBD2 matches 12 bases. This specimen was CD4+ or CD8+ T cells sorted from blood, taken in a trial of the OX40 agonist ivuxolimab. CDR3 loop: CASATSGSSQYF. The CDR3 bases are TGTGCCAGCGCGACTAGCGGGAGTTCGCAGTACTTC.